This T cell receptor (beta chain) was captured by sequencing in a study of blood T cell repertoires in COVID-19. Turning to the study itself: Samples of COVID-19 (acute and convalescent) were obtained from the United States, Italy and Spain. Sample material is recorded as cDNA or gDNA derived from T cells, B-cell-depleted T cells, or PBMCs.

In the original analysis: Counts of nucleated cells, estimated from reference gene primer amplification, were obtained. Using immunoSEQ multiplex PCR, the repertoire was profiled, and TCRdb retains in-frame clones only, with some absent. V, J and clone size reflect that table, while D and trimming were determined from the DNA. This table holds over 85,000 clones, around 85% found once. The length of the CDR3 is 15 residues. Losses at the gene ends were 3 bases for V and 6 bases for J; bases not matched to a gene: 6. J is TRBJ2-2 and V is TRBV23-1; 8 bases fit TRBD2. TRBV23-1 is placed among ORFs of uncertain function. The specimen sequenced was peripheral blood. The TCR sequence derives from a man at least 80 years old with acute or convalescent COVID-19. CDR3: CASSQSGSVAGELFF. Written as DNA, the CDR3 is TGCGCCAGCAGTCAGAGCGGGAGCGTCGCCGGGGAGCTGTTTTTT.